These 23 T cell receptor beta chains were all obtained from the same sample, sequenced in a study of cytomegalovirus exposure and HLA in healthy donors. The PCR employed 60 Vbeta primers together with 13 Jbeta primers. TCRdb's table, derived via immunoSEQ multiplex PCR, lists solely in-frame clones and lacks some. The repertoire holds around 91,000 clones, with approximately 78% as singletons. The sample comprised PBMCs. The receptors come from a male donor in good health and CMV-seropositive.

The chain employs TRBV7-2 and TRBJ2-1; 8 bases are a match to TRBD1. From germline, CDR1 is SGHTA and CDR2 FQGNSA. This CDR3 is built from 16 residues. With 0 bases clipped from V and 6 bases from J, the junction kept 7 bases outside the gene matches. The chain's CDR3 is CASSLARQGRRNEQFF. The CDR3 coding sequence is TGTGCCAGCAGCTTAGCGCGACAGGGGCGTCGCAATGAGCAGTTCTTC.

The chain recombines TRBV25-1 with TRBJ2-4, with a possible D match to TRBD1 (5 bases). The V and J ends lost 3 bases and 6 bases respectively, with 9 bases between them. Germline CDR1 and CDR2: MGHDK and SYGVNS. This CDR3 contains 13 residues. The CDR3 spells CASSEPGPNIQYF. The DNA for the CDR3 is TGTGCCAGCAGTGAGCCAGGGCCAAACATTCAGTACTTC.

This chain connects TRBV5-4 to TRBJ2-2; 8 bases align to TRBD1. CDR1 is SGHNT and CDR2 is YYREEE in the germline V gene (reference sequence). The CDR3 runs 16 residues. With 4 bases clipped from V and 6 bases from J, the junction kept 11 bases outside the gene matches. This CDR3 reads CASSPSGRGRAGELFF. For the CDR3, the DNA is TGTGCCAGCAGCCCGTCAGGCAGGGGGCGCGCCGGGGAGCTGTTTTTT.

The chain links TRBV4-3 to TRBJ2-2; TRBD2 is a possible D gene (6 bases). In germline, CDR1 is LGHNA, CDR2 YSLEER. This CDR3 is built from 15 residues. Trimming took 0 bases from V and 3 from J, leaving 8 bases between them. CDR3 sequence reads: CASSQDGGDTGELFF. The CDR3 nucleotides read TGCGCCAGCAGCCAAGACGGGGGAGACACCGGGGAGCTGTTTTTT.

The chain uses TRBV9 and TRBJ2-5; 11 positions agree with TRBD2. Germline V lookup: CDR1 SGDLS, CDR2 YYNGEE. The CDR3 sequence is 19 residues long. J lost 2 bases, V lost 0 bases, and 12 bases had no gene match. This chain's CDR3 is CASSVASGTSGVQQETQYF. CDR3 in DNA: TGTGCCAGCAGCGTAGCCTCCGGGACTAGCGGAGTCCAGCAAGAGACCCAGTACTTC. The entire variable domain, with the rest obtained from reference TRBV9 and TRBJ2-5, is as follows: DSGVTQTPKHLITATGQRVTLRCSPRSGDLSVYWYQQSLDQGLQFLIQYYNGEERAKGNILERFSAQQFPDLHSELNLSSLELGDSALYFCASSVASGTSGVQQETQYFGPGTRLLVL.

The V gene is TRBV7-9, the J gene TRBJ2-7; a weak D match, TRBD1 (6 bases). Trimming pared 4 bases from V and 4 bases from J, leaving 8 bases between. The CDR3 totals 12 residues. CDR1 and CDR2 from the germline V gene are SEHNR and FQNEAQ (reference sequence). CDR3 nucleotide sequence: TGTGCCAGCAGCTCACAGGGTTACGAGCAGTACTTC. Translation: CASSSQGYEQYF.

The chain joins TRBV13 to TRBJ2-3, with D tentatively TRBD1 (6 bases). The germline V and J ends were trimmed by 5 bases and 1 base, with 10 bases remaining between them. The CDR3 loop spans 14 amino acids. In germline, CDR1 is PRHDT, CDR2 FYEKMQ (reference sequence). Here the CDR3 reads CASSLRQGTDTQYF. The DNA of the CDR3 is TGTGCCAGCAGCCTTCGACAGGGCACAGATACGCAGTATTTT.

The rearrangement joins TRBV5-4 to TRBJ2-5; weak D call: TRBD2 (6 bases). This CDR3 spans 14 amino acids. Trimming pared 2 bases from V and 2 bases from J, leaving 10 bases between. Germline V gene sequence: CDR1 SGHNT, CDR2 YYREEE (reference sequence). The CDR3 region is CASSLAGTQETQYF. The CDR3 nucleotides are TGTGCCAGCAGCTTAGCCGGGACTCAAGAGACCCAGTACTTC. The full variable domain, in which reference TRBV5-4 and TRBJ2-5 provide the parts outside the CDR3, is ETGVTQSPTHLIKTRGQQVTLRCSSQSGHNTVSWYQQALGQGPQFIFQYYREEENGRGNFPPRFSGLQFPNYSSELNVNALELDDSALYLCASSLAGTQETQYFGPGTRLLVL.

This clone was observed a handful of times. The genes are TRBV5-1 and TRBJ2-1; a possible D gene is TRBD1 (6 bases). V was shortened by 0 bases and J by 6 bases, with 19 bases between the two germline ends. This CDR3 contains 17 residues. The V gene's germline CDR1 is SGHRS and CDR2 YFSETQ. The CDR3, as DNA: TGCGCCAGCAGCTTGGGTCCAGGCTTGGGGGCCCTCAATGAGCAGTTCTTC. Its protein product is CASSLGPGLGALNEQFF. Full variable domain (rest looked up from reference TRBV5-1 and TRBJ2-1): KAGVTQTPRYLIKTRGQQVTLSCSPISGHRSVSWYQQTPGQGLQFLFEYFSETQRNKGNFPGRFSGRQFSNSRSEMNVSTLELGDSALYLCASSLGPGLGALNEQFFGPGTRLTVL.

This chain connects TRBV7-9 to TRBJ2-5; 9 bases line up with TRBD1. From germline, CDR1 is SEHNR and CDR2 FQNEAQ (reference sequence). V was pared by 4 bases and J by 4 bases, with 7 bases of the junction left unmatched. The CDR3 length is 15 residues. CDR3: CASSSPLGQGETQYF. Here the CDR3 DNA reads TGTGCCAGCAGCTCGCCGTTGGGACAGGGAGAGACCCAGTACTTC.

The V gene is TRBV16, the J gene TRBJ1-5, with 7 bases identical to TRBD1. Looked up from germline, CDR1 is KGHSY and CDR2 is FQNENV. This CDR3 spans 14 amino acids. The J segment lost 3 bases and the V segment lost 3 bases, leaving 2 bases of the junction unmatched. The CDR3, as DNA: TGTGCCAGCAGCCAGGGACAGATCAATCAGCCCCAGCATTTT. This translates into CASSQGQINQPQHF.

A few counts support this clone. The CDR3 loop is CASSQGFRYEQYF. As DNA, the CDR3 is TGTGCCAGCAGCCAAGGATTTCGGTACGAGCAGTACTTC. V usage is TRBV14 and J usage is TRBJ2-7; D remains unclear. Trimming shortened V by 1 base and J by 4 bases, and 8 bases separated the two germline ends. The CDR3 sequence is 13 residues long. Germline V CDR1 and CDR2: SGHDN, FVKESK.

The rearrangement joins TRBV9 to TRBJ2-7, with D uncertain. V was pared by 0 bases and J by 6 bases, with 10 bases between. Germline CDR1 is SGDLS and CDR2 is YYNGEE. This CDR3 comprises 13 residues. CDR3 region: CASSVVRNGEQYF. Here the CDR3 DNA reads TGTGCCAGCAGCGTAGTCAGAAATGGCGAGCAGTACTTC.

This clone was observed a few times. This rearrangement joins TRBV5-6 to TRBJ1-6; D possibly corresponds to TRBD1 (5 bases). The V and J ends lost 4 bases and 6 bases respectively, with 11 bases between them. The CDR3 is 14 residues long. Germline assignment: CDR1 SGHDT and CDR2 YYEEEE. The CDR3: CASSGGTGNSPLHF. The CDR3 DNA reads TGTGCCAGCAGCGGTGGGACTGGTAATTCACCCCTCCACTTT.

The V gene is TRBV19, the J gene TRBJ1-2, with D hard to call. This CDR3 region has 14 residues. Trimming cost V 3 bases and J 5 bases, with 13 bases left between them. CDR1 is LNHDA, CDR2 SQIVND, per germline (reference sequence). CDR3 protein: CASSIRSERYGYTF. The CDR3 bases are TGTGCCAGTAGTATCAGGTCGGAACGGTATGGCTACACCTTC.

The chain joins TRBV7-9 to TRBJ2-7; the match to TRBD1 covers 8 bases. CDR1 SEHNR and CDR2 FQNEAQ come from the germline V gene (reference sequence). The V and J ends lost 5 bases and 4 bases, in that order; junction bases with no gene match: 10. The CDR3 spans 15 residues. The CDR3 DNA is TGTGCCAGCAGCCCACGGACAGGGAAAGGTTACGAGCAGTACTTC. As protein: CASSPRTGKGYEQYF.

This sequence joins TRBV19 and TRBJ1-5; D is perhaps TRBD1 (6 bases). Between the trimmed V and J ends, which lost 1 base and 7 bases, there was a span of 11 bases. CDR1 LNHDA and CDR2 SQIVND come from the germline V gene (reference sequence). The CDR3 is 14 amino acids. The chain's CDR3 is CASSIGTGIQPQHF. The CDR3 coding sequence is TGTGCCAGTAGTATAGGAACAGGGATACAGCCCCAGCATTTT. The variable domain in full, completed from reference TRBV19 and TRBJ1-5, reads DGGITQSPKYLFRKEGQNVTLSCEQNLNHDAMYWYRQDPGQGLRLIYYSQIVNDFQKGDIAEGYSVSREKKESFPLTVTSAQKNPTAFYLCASSIGTGIQPQHFGDGTRLSIL.

This clone was observed a handful of times. The V gene is TRBV9, the J gene TRBJ2-1; maybe TRBD1 (5 bases). This CDR3 spans 14 amino acids. Germline values: CDR1 SGDLS, CDR2 YYNGEE. Trimming removed 0 bases at V and 7 bases at J, with 11 bases between. The CDR3 region is CASSVGAGKNEQFF. The CDR3 DNA follows: TGTGCCAGCAGCGTAGGGGCAGGGAAGAATGAGCAGTTCTTC.

This chain joins TRBV10-1 and TRBJ2-1; the D is unclear. Per germline, CDR1 WNHNN and CDR2 SYGVQD (reference sequence). The CDR3 length is 15 residues. V dropped 3 bases and J dropped 0 bases, with 9 bases sitting between them. CDR3 in amino acids: CASSDGGNSYNEQFF. For the CDR3, the DNA is TGCGCCAGCAGTGATGGCGGAAACTCCTACAATGAGCAGTTCTTC.

This sequence joins TRBV5-4 and TRBJ2-1; perhaps TRBD1 as D (5 bases). Trimming took off 0 bases at V and 3 bases at J, with 13 bases between the two ends. CDR3 length: 16 amino acids. Germline loops: CDR1 SGHNT, CDR2 YYREEE (reference sequence). Here the CDR3 reads CASSLVGVGVYNEQFF. As DNA, the CDR3 is TGTGCCAGCAGCTTGGTAGGTGTAGGGGTCTACAATGAGCAGTTCTTC.

This chain joins TRBV19 and TRBJ2-3, with TRBD2 identical over 11 bases. This CDR3 region has 17 residues. J gave up 0 bases and V 6 bases, and 8 bases lay outside the gene matches. Germline loops: CDR1 LNHDA, CDR2 SQIVND (reference sequence). The CDR3 spells CASSRLTSGTSTDTQYF. The DNA of the CDR3 is TGTGCCAGTAGCCGGCTGACTAGCGGGACTAGCACAGATACGCAGTATTTT.

The V and J genes are TRBV5-5 and TRBJ2-2, with TRBD2 identical over 9 bases. The CDR3 is 15 residues long. Looked up from germline, CDR1 is SGHKS and CDR2 is YYEKEE (reference sequence). V was pared by 0 bases and J by 5 bases, with 2 bases of the junction left unmatched. The CDR3 sequence is CASSLGTSATGELFF. CDR3 nucleotide sequence: TGTGCCAGCAGCTTGGGGACTAGCGCTACCGGGGAGCTGTTTTTT.

This CDR3 is CASSLVGQGPYEQYF. Here the CDR3 DNA reads TGTGCCAGCAGCTTAGTGGGACAGGGTCCCTACGAGCAGTACTTC. The J gene is TRBJ2-7, the V gene TRBV7-8; TRBD1 matches 9 bases. The trim removed 1 base at V and 2 bases at J, leaving 3 bases unmatched. This CDR3 region has 15 residues. Germline V gene sequence: CDR1 SGHVS, CDR2 FQNEAQ.